This T cell receptor (beta chain) was identified in a study of blood T cell repertoires in COVID-19 (dated by TCRdb to the early 2020s). Looking at the study overall: Collaborator samples came from the United States, Italy and Spain and covered acute and convalescent phases of COVID-19. The prospective study material was composed of cDNA or gDNA derived from T cells, B-cell-depleted T cells, or PBMCs. Subjects who had been exposed to COVID-19, were actively infected with it, or had recovered from it provided the deeply sampled blood TCRbeta repertoires that made up the dataset. The repertoires were released in a freely available public database intended as a resource for research on the immune response to SARS-CoV-2. Samples came from the ongoing ImmuneRACE study (first 160 participants) plus 1,254 subjects from 6 global collaborators. Nearly every sample came with metadata listing a de-identified subject ID, COVID-19 status, age in years and sex. HLA class I and class II types, where available, came from metadata supplied by the sample provider rather than from assay-based typing.

Sequences LGHNA (CDR1) and YSLEER (CDR2) are obtained from the germline V gene. V and J are truncated by 0 bases and 4 bases respectively, leaving an intervening sequence of 13 bases. The CDR3 runs 16 amino acids, cysteine and phenylalanine included. Of the read, only the CDR3 DNA is kept; its 48 bases are in frame from base 1. The immunoSEQ Assay, a bias-controlled multiplex PCR, was used to amplify TCRbeta CDR3 regions from genomic DNA. Per the authors' processing: The number of nucleated cells in each sample was estimated by amplification of reference gene primers within the assay. To quantify the absolute abundance of each unique TCRbeta CDR3 rearrangement, sequence reads were collapsed and filtered. For each sample, productive Simpson clonality was calculated by taking the square root of Simpson's diversity index across productive rearrangements. What TCRdb holds here is the immuneACCESS table cut down to in-frame rearrangements. Part of the clones is not present; checked against another copy, under half of the missing clones reflect an unresolved V gene, and the others are unexplained. V and J calls and clone size are as listed in that table; D and trimming were resolved from the DNA. The sample records under 90,000 clones, 83% of which are singletons. The ten largest clones represent around 43% of the sample.

What the authors observed across the whole study: Clinical and demographic metadata were provided uncurated, with the amount varying by source and participant.

The collaborating institutions used their own protocols to collect whole blood in K2EDTA tubes. For TCRbeta analysis, collaborators shipped samples in one of three forms: frozen whole blood, isolated PBMCs, or DNA extracted from either of those sample types. Turning to this clone: The antigen it binds to is not known. Base qualities are not recorded, but no much larger clone differs from it by a single base.

The V and J segments used are TRBV4-3 and TRBJ2-1; the D segment could be TRBD1, given 5 matching bases. The receptor comes from a man older than 75 with acute or convalescent COVID-19. Sequenced material: peripheral blood. The CDR3 amino acid sequence is: CASSQDRGPAYNEQFF. The nucleotide sequence reads TGCGCCAGCAGCCAAGATAGGGGTCCCGCGTACAATGAGCAGTTCTTC.